These T cell receptor beta chains were read from a single sample in a study of monozygotic twins with inflammatory bowel disease. TCRdb re-called the 5' RACE reads and gives one entry per CDR3 protein, without DNA. The table for this sample gives a few hundred thousand distinct CDR3 sequences. The sequenced sample consisted of blood. The receptors were sampled from a human donor with ulcerative colitis or Crohn's disease, or a healthy co-twin of an affected twin (not recorded which). Each CDR3 is given with its conserved first and last residue.

v_call	j_call	cdr3_aa
TRBV7-8	TRBJ2-6	CASSSRSGANVLTF
TRBV7-9	TRBJ2-5	CASSLLAYKTQYF
TRBV20-1	TRBJ2-5	CSPRRGVVGRTQYF
TRBV29-1	TRBJ1-2	CSVDLGSDGYTF
TRBV2	TRBJ2-1	CASTGQGTYNEQFF
TRBV11-3	TRBJ2-1	CASSLQKMAQGKSVEQFF
TRBV6-2/TRBV6-3	TRBJ1-2	CASSYNLLNYGYTF
TRBV7-9	TRBJ2-1	CASSLLADEQFF
TRBV7-8	TRBJ1-5	CASSIHTNQPQHF
TRBV7-9	TRBJ1-2	CASSLSWRRVGDGYTF
TRBV20-1	TRBJ2-2	CSARPAGELFF
TRBV11-3	TRBJ2-2	CASSLGRHRGSGELFF
TRBV7-3	TRBJ2-1	CASSQESGHYNEQFF
TRBV7-6	TRBJ1-4	CASTTGTGPIGNEKLFF
TRBV7-2	TRBJ1-2	CASSSRDTKNYGYTF
TRBV20-1	TRBJ2-4	CSARDWSRGTKNIRYF
TRBV18	TRBJ2-3	CASSTRLAGGGSDTQYF
TRBV20-1	TRBJ1-3	CSALEGGNTIYF
TRBV2	TRBJ1-2	CASSDEGADGYTF
TRBV7-9	TRBJ2-3	CASSSVKRLAGGDTQYF
TRBV10-3	TRBJ1-1	CAISGSDRANTEAFF